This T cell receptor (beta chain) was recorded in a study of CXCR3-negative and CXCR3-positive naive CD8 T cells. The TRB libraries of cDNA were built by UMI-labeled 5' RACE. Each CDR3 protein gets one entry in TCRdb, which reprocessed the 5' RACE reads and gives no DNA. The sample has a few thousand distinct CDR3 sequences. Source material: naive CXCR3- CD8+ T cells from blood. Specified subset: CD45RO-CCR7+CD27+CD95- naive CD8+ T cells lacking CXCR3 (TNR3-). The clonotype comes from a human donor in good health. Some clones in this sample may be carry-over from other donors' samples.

CDR3 sequence reads: CASSYSANDNEQFF. The chain uses TRBV6-2 or TRBV6-3 and TRBJ2-1. This CDR3 contains 14 residues. The germline V gene encodes CDR1 MNHEY and CDR2 SVGEGT.